The T cell receptor beta chain described here comes from a study of regulatory T cells in long-lasting Graves disease. Study findings and constraints: Newly diagnosed disease favored TRBV20-1 and TRBJ2-1 over persistent disease.

From germline, CDR1 is KGHSH and CDR2 LQKENI. V was pared by 3 bases and J by 8 bases, with 10 bases between. The CDR3 has 13 residues. Libraries of TCR beta came from iRepertoire HTBI primers plus Arm-PCR of CDR3 regions. TCRdb re-analysed the multiplex PCR reads in MiXCR, keeping a single row per CDR3 protein. Here the sample spans 550,000 to 600,000 distinct CDR3 sequences, about 16% being singletons. About this clonotype: Its matching antigen is unknown.

Time point specified: newly diagnosed GD, antithyroid drugs for less than 3 months. The authors made the TCR library using RNA they extracted from PBMCs. The data were also submitted as part of a second study, on T cells in Graves' hyperthyroidism and ophthalmopathy. That work states: Absent ophthalmopathy progression within 18 months defined stable Graves' hyperthyroidism. Most thyroid clonotypes expanded above 0.001 appeared in blood too.

This rearrangement joins TRBV18 to TRBJ2-2; D gene ambiguous. The sample in question was peripheral blood mononuclear cells (PBMCs), obtained at new diagnosis, from a patient treated with antithyroid drugs. The clonotype was recovered from a man between 18 and 35 years old with Graves disease. This CDR3 reads CASSPELWGELFF. CDR3 coding DNA: TGTGCCAGCTCACCCGAATTGTGGGGGGAGCTGTTTTTT.